The entry below describes one TCR beta chain. The source of the sample is a study of T-cell reconstitution after alpha-beta-depleted transplantation in children. CDR1 and CDR2 (germline): MGHDK, SYGVNS. This CDR3 comprises 13 residues. The V end was cut by 1 base, the J end by 6 bases, with 9 bases between. Library preparation (for TCRbeta) was performed with unique molecular identifiers. One entry per CDR3 protein, called by TCRdb with MiXCR from the PCR reads. In the table there are some 340,000 distinct CDR3 sequences, 10% to 13% of which are singletons. The source was PBMCs from the stem cell graft donor, collected from the stem cell graft. This chain connects TRBV25-1 to TRBJ1-2, with TRBD1 as a possible D gene (5 bases). The source is a human donor who donated a stem cell graft to a child with acute lymphoblastic leukemia. The CDR3 protein is CASSELQVDGYTF. Here the CDR3 DNA reads TGTGCCAGCAGTGAATTACAGGTAGATGGCTACACCTTC.